This record covers a single TCR beta chain. All enrollees were roughly 18 to 89 years old and from about 24 US areas. Grouping used clinical history reported by participants in a survey and questionnaire. This CDR3 is 13 amino acids long. From germline, CDR1 is LGHDT and CDR2 YNNKEL (reference sequence). Trimming left V 6 bases short and J 2 bases short, with 9 bases between. In the study's own analysis: Cell counts per sample came from amplifying reference gene primers. Produced via immunoSEQ multiplex PCR; TCRdb's table is partial and in-frame only. That table furnishes V, J and clone size, whereas the DNA furnished D and trimming. The data contain fewer than 250,000 clones, 80% to 90% of them singletons. This sample was included in a study of blood T cell repertoires in COVID-19. Overall study: All recovered Cohort 3 donors got two negative PCRs, got clearance, or saw symptom resolution.

The chain employs TRBV3-1 (or the pseudogene TRBV3-2) and TRBJ2-3; D not resolved. This receptor was identified in a man younger than 40 in a cohort exposed to, infected with or recovered from COVID-19 (not recorded which). The sequenced sample was PBMCs or T cells enriched from blood (not recorded which). The CDR3 nucleotides are TGTGCCAGCAGTCGTGGCTCCACAGATACGCAGTATTTT. Translation gives CASSRGSTDTQYF.